Shown below are 15 T cell receptor beta chains from a single sample sequenced in a study of metastatic and nonmetastatic thyroid tumors. TCRdb re-analyzed the PCR reads using MiXCR. The sample gives 20,000 to 25,000 clones, less than 20% of which show up once; roughly 35% is in the top ten. Before thyroid surgery, none of the patients had received any treatment. The sample consisted of blood. All receptors come from a female donor with papillary thyroid cancer or a benign thyroid nodule (not recorded which). Some clones in this sample may be carry-over from other donors' samples.

This clone was counted a single time. The junction departs from the called germline gene at one end, perhaps through a read error. The rearrangement links TRBV18 to TRBJ1-2, with D perhaps matching TRBD1 (5 bases). CDR3 length equals 17 residues. Germline V gene sequence: CDR1 KGHSH, CDR2 LQKENI. The CDR3 loop reads CASSPQGRPTNKYGSTF. CDR3 DNA sequence: TGTGCCAGCTCACCACAGGGACGCCCTACCAATAAATATGGCTCCACCTTC.

This clone was seen many times. This chain joins TRBV5-1 and TRBJ1-1, with 8 nucleotides matching TRBD1. The junction had 12 bases not matched to a gene; V was cut back by 4 bases and J by 1 base. This CDR3 contains 17 residues. Germline assignment: CDR1 SGHRS and CDR2 YFSETQ. The CDR3 sequence is CASSPGQGGLGNTEAFF. CDR3 in DNA: TGCGCCAGCAGCCCTGGACAGGGAGGGTTGGGGAACACTGAAGCTTTCTTT.

This clone was observed at least ten times. V usage is TRBV19 and J usage is TRBJ1-2; 8 nucleotides line up with TRBD1. This CDR3 spans 16 amino acids. Germline CDR1 and CDR2: LNHDA and SQIVND (reference sequence). V shed 6 bases, J shed 0 bases, and the junction held 9 bases outside the gene matches. CDR3 bases: TGTGCCAGTAGGAATCCGGGACAGGCAGCTAACTATGGCTACACCTTC. It encodes CASRNPGQAANYGYTF.

This clone came up many times. A single base separates this from a much larger clone, so it may be a read error. The chain recombines TRBV11-3 with TRBJ2-1; D uncertain. CDR1 and CDR2 from the germline V gene are SGHNT and YENEEA. Trimming took off 4 bases at V and 6 bases at J, with 13 bases between the two ends. This CDR3 comprises 14 residues. The CDR3 DNA follows: TGTGCCAGCAGCTCCCAGACTGGATGCAATGAGCAGTTCTTC. It is translated as CASSSQTGCNEQFF. The whole variable domain, remainder taken from reference TRBV11-3 and TRBJ2-1, is EAGVVQSPRYKIIEKKQPVAFWCNPISGHNTLYWYLQNLGQGPELLIRYENEEAVDDSQLPKDRFSAERLKGVDSTLKIQPAELGDSAVYLCASSSQTGCNEQFFGPGTRLTVL.

The chain couples TRBV12-3 or TRBV12-4 to TRBJ1-6, with D maybe TRBD1 (5 bases). This CDR3 has 15 amino acids. Trimming removed 2 bases at V and 6 bases at J, with 11 bases between. The CDR3 nucleotides read TGTGCCAGCAGTTTACAGCAGGGTGGTAATTCACCCCTCCACTTT. Translating it yields CASSLQQGGNSPLHF.

This clone was seen more than once but under ten times. V usage is TRBV12-3 or TRBV12-4 and J usage is TRBJ1-6, with 8 positions matching TRBD1. The CDR3 extends over 15 amino acids. V lost 4 bases, J lost 6 bases, and 5 bases stayed unmatched. The CDR3 DNA reads TGTGCCAGCAGTTCTTGGACAGGGAGTAATTCACCCCTCCACTTT. Amino acid sequence: CASSSWTGSNSPLHF.

There are many counts of this clone. The gene calls are TRBV29-1 and TRBJ2-2; a weak D match, TRBD2 (6 bases). Trimming stripped 7 bases from V and 4 bases from J, with 22 bases between. There are 16 residues in the CDR3. The germline CDR1 and CDR2 sequences are SQVTM and ANQGSEA. CDR3 DNA sequence: TGCAGCGCCCGAGTTTTGGGGGAGCGGGCCACCGGGGAGCTGTTTTTT. Translated: CSARVLGERATGELFF.

J is TRBJ2-5 and V is TRBV11-2; D remains ambiguous. The J call may be in error: the DNA end matches TRBJ2-1 better. CDR1 and CDR2 (germline): SGHAT, FQNNGV. The CDR3 has 13 amino acids. CDR3 in amino acids: CASSLAHQESQFF. As DNA, the CDR3 is TGTGCCAGCAGCTTAGCCCACCAAGAGAGCCAGTTCTTC.

The table lists this clone with many counts. This chain connects TRBV20-1 to TRBJ2-7, with D possibly called TRBD1 or TRBD2 (5 bases each). There are 11 residues in the CDR3. Per germline, CDR1 DFQATT and CDR2 SNEGSKA (reference sequence). The V end lost 7 bases, the J end lost 7 bases, and 14 bases lay between the germline ends. CDR3 protein: CSGGRSGEQYF. The CDR3 bases are TGCAGTGGGGGACGATCTGGAGAGCAGTACTTC.

This clone was found many times. The sample carries other DNA sequences with the same CDR3. This chain connects TRBV4-1 to TRBJ1-1; TRBD1 matches 7 bases. Germline values: CDR1 MGHRA, CDR2 YSYEKL. V lost 4 bases, J lost 4 bases, and 12 bases stayed unmatched. The CDR3 runs 16 residues. The CDR3 reads CASSPSGTAFTTEAFF. DNA for the CDR3: TGCGCCAGCAGCCCCAGTGGGACAGCCTTCACCACTGAAGCTTTCTTT.

V usage is TRBV20-1 and J usage is TRBJ2-3; TRBD2 agrees at 8 bases. CDR3 length: 15 amino acids. Germline CDR1 DFQATT, CDR2 SNEGSKA (reference sequence). With V trimmed by 7 bases and J by 6 bases, 15 bases remained unmatched. CDR3 amino acids: CSVADGGRTQDTQYF. The CDR3 nucleotides read TGCAGTGTTGCCGACGGCGGGAGGACGCAGGATACGCAGTATTTT.

The table lists this clone with many counts. The V and J genes are TRBV5-6 and TRBJ2-3; 8 nucleotides agree with TRBD2. Unmatched junction bases numbered 7, after V lost 1 base and J lost 0 bases. The CDR3 totals 17 residues. Germline values: CDR1 SGHDT, CDR2 YYEEEE. The CDR3 DNA is TGTGCCAGCAGCTTGCTACAGGGCGGGGGGAGCACAGATACGCAGTATTTT. Protein sequence: CASSLLQGGGSTDTQYF.

In this sample, this clone turned up many times. The chain has TRBV7-3 and TRBJ2-5; D possibly corresponds to TRBD1 (6 bases). The CDR3 covers 14 residues. The V end was cut by 5 bases, the J end by 4 bases, with 14 bases between. Per germline, CDR1 SGHTA and CDR2 FQGTGA. CDR3 amino acids: CASSLHGGGETQYF. The CDR3 nucleotides are TGTGCCAGCAGCCTCCATGGGGGCGGAGAGACCCAGTACTTC.

The V and J genes are TRBV9 and TRBJ2-1; 12 positions agree with TRBD2. The ends lost 8 bases at V and 9 bases at J; junction bases unmatched: 6. The CDR3 is made up of 13 amino acids. In germline, CDR1 is SGDLS, CDR2 YYNGEE. CDR3 region: CASGLAGFGEQFF. The DNA of the CDR3 is TGTGCCAGTGGACTAGCGGGATTCGGTGAGCAGTTCTTC.

This clone was found many times. This chain joins TRBV20-1 and TRBJ1-5; no firm D call. Trimming took off 3 bases at V and 0 bases at J, with 6 bases between the two ends. CDR3 size: 13 residues. The germline gives CDR1 DFQATT, CDR2 SNEGSKA (reference sequence). CDR3 residues: CSASIYSNQPQHF. DNA for the CDR3: TGCAGTGCTAGTATTTATAGCAATCAGCCCCAGCATTTT.